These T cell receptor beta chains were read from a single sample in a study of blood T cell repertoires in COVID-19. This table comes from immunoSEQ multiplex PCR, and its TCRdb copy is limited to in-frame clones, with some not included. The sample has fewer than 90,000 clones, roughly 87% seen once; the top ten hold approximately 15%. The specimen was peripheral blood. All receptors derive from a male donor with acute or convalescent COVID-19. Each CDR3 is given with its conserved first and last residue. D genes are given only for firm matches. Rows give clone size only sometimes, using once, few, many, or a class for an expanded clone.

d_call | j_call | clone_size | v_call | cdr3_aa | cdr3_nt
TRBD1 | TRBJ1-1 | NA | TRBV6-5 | CASSLSTGYTEAFF | TGTGCCAGCAGTTTATCGACAGGGTACACTGAAGCTTTCTTT
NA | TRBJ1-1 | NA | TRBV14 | CASSQEPRNTEAFF | TGTGCCAGCAGCCAAGAGCCCAGGAACACTGAAGCTTTCTTT
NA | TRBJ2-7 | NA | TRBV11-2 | CASSLIESGGYEQYF | TGTGCCAGCAGCTTAATAGAGTCCGGCGGTTACGAGCAGTACTTC
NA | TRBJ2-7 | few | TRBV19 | CATLPPDYEQYF | TGTGCCACCCTACCCCCCGACTACGAGCAGTACTTC
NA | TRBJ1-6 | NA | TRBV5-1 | CASSFEGVESPLHF | TGCGCCAGCAGCTTCGAGGGCGTCGAATCACCCCTCCACTTT
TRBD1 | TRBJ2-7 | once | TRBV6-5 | CASSRAGTESYEQYF | TGTGCCAGCAGCCGCGCCGGGACAGAGTCCTACGAGCAGTACTTC
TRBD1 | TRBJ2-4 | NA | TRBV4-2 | CASSQRTGGNIQYF | TGTGCCAGCAGCCAACGGACAGGGGGAAACATTCAGTACTTC
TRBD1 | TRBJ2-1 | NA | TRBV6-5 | CASSYSGDRGPRFF | TGTGCCAGCAGTTACTCGGGGGACAGGGGGCCGCGGTTCTTC
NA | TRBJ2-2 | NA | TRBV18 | CASSGAVNTGELFF | TGTGCCAGCTCTGGGGCGGTGAACACCGGGGAGCTGTTTTTT
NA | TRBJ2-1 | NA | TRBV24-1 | CATSDPGPSGDEQFF | TGTGCCACCAGTGACCCGGGTCCCTCAGGGGATGAGCAGTTCTTC
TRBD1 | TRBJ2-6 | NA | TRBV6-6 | CASSLTGVGANVLTF | TGTGCCAGCAGTCTTACAGGGGTAGGGGCCAACGTCCTGACTTTC
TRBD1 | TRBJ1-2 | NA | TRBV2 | CASSTGGSYYGYTF | TGTGCCAGCAGTACAGGGGGTTCTTACTATGGCTACACCTTC
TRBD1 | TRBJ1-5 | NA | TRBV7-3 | CASSLTGGGQPQHF | TGTGCCAGCAGCTTGACAGGGGGCGGTCAGCCCCAGCATTTT
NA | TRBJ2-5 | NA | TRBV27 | CASGRETQYF | TGTGCCAGCGGGCGAGAGACCCAGTACTTC
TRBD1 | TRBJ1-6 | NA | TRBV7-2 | CASSPRTGGATNSPLHF | TGTGCCAGCAGCCCTAGGACAGGGGGCGCGACTAATTCACCCCTCCACTTT
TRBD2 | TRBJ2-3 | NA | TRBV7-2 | CASSLGTSETDTQYF | TGTGCCAGCAGCTTAGGGACTAGCGAGACAGATACGCAGTATTTT
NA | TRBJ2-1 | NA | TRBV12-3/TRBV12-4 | CASSPQGSEQFF | TGTGCCAGCAGTCCCCAGGGGAGTGAGCAGTTCTTC
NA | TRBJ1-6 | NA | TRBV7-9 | CASSEGGAKSSYNSPLHF | TGTGCCAGCAGCGAGGGAGGGGCAAAAAGCTCCTATAATTCACCCCTCCACTTT
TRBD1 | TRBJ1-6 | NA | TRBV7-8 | CASSLETGMSYNSPLHF | TGTGCCAGCAGCTTAGAGACAGGGATGTCCTATAATTCACCCCTCCACTTT
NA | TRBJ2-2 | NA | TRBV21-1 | CASRRLPPGTGELFF | TGTGCCAGCAGAAGACTCCCGCCGGGCACCGGGGAGCTGTTTTTT
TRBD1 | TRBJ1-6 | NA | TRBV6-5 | CASRGGTGDSPLHF | TGTGCCAGCAGAGGCGGGACAGGAGATTCACCCCTCCACTTT
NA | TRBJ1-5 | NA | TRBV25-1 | CASMPQGDGNQPQHF | TGTGCCAGCATGCCACAGGGTGATGGCAATCAGCCCCAGCATTTT
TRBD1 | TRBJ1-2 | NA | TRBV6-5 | CASSYRTGQGRYGYTF | TGTGCCAGCAGTTACCGTACGGGACAGGGACGCTATGGCTACACCTTC
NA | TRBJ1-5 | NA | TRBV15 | CATSRAPQVASQPQHF | TGTGCCACCAGCAGGGCTCCTCAAGTCGCAAGTCAGCCCCAGCATTTT
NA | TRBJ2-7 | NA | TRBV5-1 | CASSLVLDRSYEQYF | TGCGCCAGCAGCTTGGTTCTGGACAGATCCTACGAGCAGTACTTC
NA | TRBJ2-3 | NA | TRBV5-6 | CASSSPGRGTDTQYF | TGTGCCAGCAGCTCCCCAGGGAGGGGGACAGATACGCAGTATTTT
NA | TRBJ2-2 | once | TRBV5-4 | CASSVGQGGAGELFF | TGTGCCAGCAGCGTCGGACAGGGAGGGGCCGGGGAGCTGTTTTTT
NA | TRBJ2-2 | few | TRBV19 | CASSERTPGELFF | TGTGCCAGTAGTGAAAGGACACCCGGGGAGCTGTTTTTT
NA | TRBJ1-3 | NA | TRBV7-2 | CASSEARGSSSGNTIYF | TGTGCCAGCAGCGAGGCTCGGGGGTCATCATCCGGAAACACCATATATTTT
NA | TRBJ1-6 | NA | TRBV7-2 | CASSASTGISPLHF | TGTGCCAGCAGCGCCTCCACAGGGATATCACCCCTCCACTTT
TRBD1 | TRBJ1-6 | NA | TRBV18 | CASSPDRVNSPLHF | TGTGCCAGCTCACCGGACAGGGTAAATTCACCCCTCCACTTT
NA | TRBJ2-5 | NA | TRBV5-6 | CASSLAQGQPQETQYF | TGTGCCAGCAGCTTGGCGCAAGGACAGCCACAAGAGACCCAGTACTTC
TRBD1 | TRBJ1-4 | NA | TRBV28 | CASSWTGGYNEKLFF | TGTGCCAGCAGTTGGACAGGGGGCTATAATGAAAAACTGTTTTTT
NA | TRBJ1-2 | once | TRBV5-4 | CASSLGQNYGYTF | TGTGCCAGCAGCTTGGGGCAGAACTATGGCTACACCTTC
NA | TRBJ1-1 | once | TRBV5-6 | CASSYRVEEAFF | TGTGCCAGCAGCTACAGGGTGGAAGAAGCTTTCTTT
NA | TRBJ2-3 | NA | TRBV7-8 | CASSSPLAVGATDTQYF | TGTGCCAGCAGCTCACCTCTAGCCGTGGGGGCCACAGATACGCAGTATTTT
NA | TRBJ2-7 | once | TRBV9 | CASSVTHTNYEQYF | TGTGCCAGCAGCGTAACCCACACGAACTACGAGCAGTACTTC
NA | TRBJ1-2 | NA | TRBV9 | CASSVDGAYGYTF | TGTGCCAGCAGCGTAGACGGTGCCTATGGCTACACCTTC
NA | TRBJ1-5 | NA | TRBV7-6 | CASSLGQEQPQHF | TGTGCCAGCAGCTTGGGGCAGGAACAGCCCCAGCATTTT
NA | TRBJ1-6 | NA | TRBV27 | CASSAGINSPLHF | TGTGCCAGCAGTGCCGGGATCAATTCACCCCTCCACTTT
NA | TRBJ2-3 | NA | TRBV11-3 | CASSGASTDTQYF | TGTGCCAGCAGCGGGGCGAGCACAGATACGCAGTATTTT